The clone carrying this TCR beta chain has a count of ten or more. TCR beta CDR3 region amplification was performed from RNA transcripts. Carried out on the TCR CDR3, a first-round RT-PCR used the HTBI primer set. TCRdb re-called the multiplex PCR reads with MiXCR, one entry per CDR3 protein. The table has about 360,000 distinct CDR3 sequences, about 13% seen once; the top ten hold over 8.5%. Trimming shortened V by 5 bases and J by 2 bases, and 9 bases separated the two germline ends. There are 12 residues in the CDR3. Germline CDR1 is GTSNPN and CDR2 is SVGIG (reference sequence). This sample is part of a study of T cells in Graves' hyperthyroidism and ophthalmopathy.

Source material: blood. This sequence joins TRBV30 and TRBJ2-5; TRBD1 is a possible D gene (6 bases). This TCR derives from a woman in her late teens or twenties with Graves' hyperthyroidism. The DNA for the CDR3 is TGTGCCTGGTCACAGGGTCAAGAGACCCAGTACTTC. Translated: CAWSQGQETQYF. Combining the CDR3 with reference TRBV30 and TRBJ2-5 gives the whole variable domain SQTIHQWPATLVQPVGSPLSLECTVEGTSNPNLYWYRQAAGRGLQLLFYSVGIGQISSEVPQNLSASRPQDRQFILSSKKLLLSDSGFYLCAWSQGQETQYFGPGTRLLVL.